These T cell receptor beta chains were read from a single sample in a study of T-cell memory formation after mild COVID-19. One entry per CDR3 protein results from TCRdb running MiXCR on the 5' RACE reads. Among hundreds of thousands of distinct CDR3 sequences listed, approximately 25% were seen once. Sequenced input: PBMCs or a T cell subset sorted from them (not recorded which). Every receptor here comes from an adult woman who had mild COVID-19 (a few samples of this study predate the infection). Cell type and time point are not known. Both conserved end residues are part of each CDR3. The size of a clone is reported for some rows only, either as once, few or many, or as a class for expanded clones.

j_call clone_size v_call cdr3_aa
TRBJ2-7 few TRBV12-3/TRBV12-4 CASSLGHYEQYF
TRBJ2-2 - TRBV19 CASSPMSPGELFF
TRBJ2-7 few TRBV12-3/TRBV12-4 CASSLVRVGVTEQYF
TRBJ2-5 - TRBV2 CASSEALALETQYF
TRBJ1-4 once TRBV5-6 CASSLGQAGEKLFF
TRBJ1-4 once TRBV12-3/TRBV12-4 CASSFLGSSEKLFF
TRBJ2-7 few TRBV7-8 CASSLRAGTLSEQYF
TRBJ1-2 few TRBV29-1 CSVGPTSRYYGYTF
TRBJ2-2 few TRBV2 CASSGAGANTGELFF
TRBJ2-1 - TRBV29-1 CSVDLGTSDLMYNEQFF
TRBJ1-1 - TRBV2 CASMSRGGRTEAFF
TRBJ2-3 few TRBV7-3 CASSLTGLAADTQYF
TRBJ2-5 few TRBV7-2 CASSPQGTQYF
TRBJ1-2 few TRBV12-3/TRBV12-4 CASRSTGDYGYTF
TRBJ1-5 - TRBV7-9 CASSLGQGAMGQPQHF
TRBJ2-7 - TRBV6-5 CASSYSGTGDEQYF
TRBJ2-3 few TRBV29-1 CSVGQDTQYF
TRBJ1-4 few TRBV14 CASSQNRVEKLFF
TRBJ2-2 few TRBV10-2 CASRRGPNTGELFF
TRBJ2-7 - TRBV9 CASSVRGTGGYEQYF
TRBJ2-3 few TRBV2 CASGGQGSTDTQYF
TRBJ2-2 - TRBV6-2/TRBV6-3 CASSTGTRGFFGELFF
TRBJ2-7 few TRBV6-2/TRBV6-3 CASWDPPREQYF
TRBJ1-1 - TRBV12-3/TRBV12-4 CAIIKGAPNTEAFF
TRBJ1-2 - TRBV11-2 CASSLYEDSIYGYTF
TRBJ2-5 - TRBV20-1 CSARTQREGPGETQYF
TRBJ2-1 - TRBV5-1 CASELGQGTYNEQFF
TRBJ1-1 - TRBV24-1 CATTEGYEAFF
TRBJ2-7 - TRBV12-3/TRBV12-4 CASSLQEDEQYF
TRBJ2-7 - TRBV7-2 CASSSRGGNEQYF
TRBJ1-4 - TRBV29-1 CSATWTGEKLFF
TRBJ2-5 many TRBV6-5 CASSYSTDLGGTQYF
TRBJ2-2 few TRBV30 CAWSVQVWTGELFF
TRBJ1-2 few TRBV5-1 CASSVGQGAQAYGYTF
TRBJ2-7 - TRBV29-1 CSVATASYEQYF
TRBJ2-3 few TRBV5-1 CASSHAGTDTQYF
TRBJ2-7 - TRBV20-1 CSARDPRQPGSYEQYF
TRBJ2-7 many TRBV12-3/TRBV12-4 CASSFDYEQYF
TRBJ2-7 few TRBV20-1 CSASDRGGYEQYF
TRBJ2-4 - TRBV2 CASSGDRGAKNIQYF
TRBJ2-7 - TRBV3-1 CASREKGTGHYEQYF
TRBJ1-1 - TRBV20-1 CSAPYQANTEAFF
TRBJ2-7 - TRBV5-1 CATSTSGYEQYF
TRBJ2-5 few TRBV12-3/TRBV12-4 CASRPTGAQQETQYF
TRBJ1-6 few TRBV7-2 CASSFGTAVYF
TRBJ2-7 - TRBV2 CASSEGTSGKVGEYF
TRBJ2-1 - TRBV27 CASSFIGGSFNEQFF
TRBJ1-2 few TRBV12-3/TRBV12-4 CASSAGGNGYTF
TRBJ2-2 - TRBV7-3 CASRKQGTSGRGGELFF
TRBJ2-2 - TRBV7-9 CASSSWGRELFF
TRBJ1-1 many TRBV5-6 CASSGRLVNTEAFF
TRBJ2-1 - TRBV29-1 CSVPPGGGLYNEQFF
TRBJ1-3 medium-sized TRBV4-1 CASSQDLSLGPDSGNTIYF
TRBJ2-5 - TRBV11-2 CASSSQGFHQETQYF
TRBJ1-2 many TRBV5-5 CASSIIPGQDYGYTF